One T cell receptor beta chain is described in this entry. This specimen comes from a study of blood T cells in healthy people across ages. Germline V gene data show CDR1 as LGHDT and CDR2 as YNNKEL (reference sequence). The length of the CDR3 is 14 residues. J gave up 15 bases and V 5 bases, and 11 bases lay outside the gene matches. The use of a sample-barcoded 5' primer and a J-beta primer mix characterized a second PCR of about 7 to 12 cycles. TCRdb redid the calling of the 5' RACE reads with MiXCR, one entry per CDR3 protein. The sample shows about 1.7 million distinct CDR3 sequences, over 25% of them seen only once.

The chain uses TRBV3-1 and TRBJ2-1; 12 bases are a match to TRBD2. This clonotype originated in a woman aged 30 to 39 in good health. The sample was blood. Here the CDR3 reads CASSFSDSSGGGFF. Written as DNA, the CDR3 is TGTGCCAGCAGCTTTTCTGATTCTAGCGGGGGGGGGTTCTTC.